Listed below are T cell receptor beta chains from one sample, sequenced in a study of OX40 agonist ivuxolimab in advanced cancers. The repertoire was sequenced with immunoSEQ multiplex PCR; TCRdb's copy has only in-frame clones and lacks some. The repertoire holds over 30,000 clones, with less than 90% as singletons. The material sequenced was CD4+ or CD8+ T cells sorted from blood, taken in a trial of the OX40 agonist ivuxolimab. Receptors originate from an adult with an advanced solid tumor such as melanoma, head and neck, liver or kidney cancer. The CDR3 runs from the conserved cysteine through the conserved F or W. D genes are given only for firm matches.

V: TRBV13; D: TRBD2; CDR3: CASSPLAGSSYEQYF
V: TRBV4-2; D: NA; CDR3: CASSQELQAAIAFF
V: TRBV2; D: TRBD1; CDR3: CAGGQGPTDTQYF
V: TRBV15; D: TRBD1; CDR3: CATSRGGQPHTEAFF
V: TRBV6-6; D: NA; CDR3: CASSYGSAQGTYEQYF
V: TRBV27; D: NA; CDR3: CASSPGLGLSTDTQYF
V: TRBV6-5; D: NA; CDR3: CASSPSSTEAFF
V: TRBV10-1; D: NA; CDR3: CASASTMNTEAFF
V: TRBV29-1; D: TRBD1; CDR3: CSVIHRGKKVGYEQYF
V: TRBV28; D: NA; CDR3: CASSRPGSYEQYF
V: TRBV19; D: TRBD1; CDR3: CASALPGQGRNEQFF
V: TRBV5-1; D: TRBD2; CDR3: CASSPGTSGGQETQYF
V: TRBV11-2; D: TRBD2; CDR3: CASSILAGETQYF
V: TRBV19; D: NA; CDR3: CASSAWDTYLYNEQFF
V: TRBV19; D: NA; CDR3: CASSPGIGSGGNIQYF
V: TRBV19; D: NA; CDR3: CASSILRGSRGEQFF
V: TRBV28; D: NA; CDR3: CASSLNETPGARNYGYTF
V: TRBV6-1; D: NA; CDR3: CASSMRSYNEQFF
V: TRBV19; D: TRBD1; CDR3: CASRPRDRGRNTEAFF
V: TRBV10-3; D: NA; CDR3: CAISENELETQYF
V: TRBV6-1; D: NA; CDR3: CASTSWGQNTEAFF
V: TRBV4-1; D: TRBD1; CDR3: CASSQDVTGGPYEQYF
V: TRBV5-4; D: TRBD2; CDR3: CASSSRLAGVIDEQFF
V: TRBV5-1; D: TRBD2; CDR3: CASTGLAGSYNEQFF
V: TRBV6-5; D: TRBD2; CDR3: CASSYHGLVSEQFF
V: TRBV5-5; D: NA; CDR3: CASSLTGRQPQHF
V: TRBV2; D: TRBD2; CDR3: CASSELGTSGTEQFF
V: TRBV9; D: NA; CDR3: CASSVETGRIGGNEQFF
V: TRBV28; D: TRBD1; CDR3: CASSRDRGEKLFF
V: TRBV5-4; D: NA; CDR3: CASSPRPAGDINSPLHF
V: TRBV7-3; D: TRBD1; CDR3: CASSTGTGNNEQFF